This record looks at one TCR beta chain sequence and its context. cDNA serving as the sequencing template came from extracted, reverse transcribed RNA. Here immunoSEQ multiplex PCR was the method, and the copy in TCRdb shows in-frame clones only, minus some. The table includes roughly 150,000 clones, around half detected once. Treatment here: oral pan-JAK inhibitor, 5-10 mg twice daily. Peripheral blood and lesional scalp punch biopsies were taken from alopecia areata patients. Using a FACSAria, the CD4+ and CD8+ T cells were sorted from the PBMCs. Germline-derived CDR1 and CDR2 are MGHRA and YSYEKL. The V end was cut by 3 bases, the J end by 6 bases, with 3 bases between. The CDR3 length is 11 residues. The sample comes from a study of CD8+ T cells in alopecia areata. Study information: Those patients who were treated received oral tofacitinib, which was given at 5 to 10 mg twice daily for moderate-to-severe alopecia areata. The drug, tofacitinib, lasted 6 to 18 months, followed by 6 months off drug.

This chain connects TRBV4-1 to TRBJ2-1, with no clear D. Sequenced here: CD8+ T cells sorted from blood, sampled at week 4, from a patient treated with tofacitinib. The sequence was collected from a human donor with alopecia areata. Written as DNA, the CDR3 is TGCGCCAGCAGCCACTCCAATGAGCAGTTCTTC. Amino acid sequence: CASSHSNEQFF.